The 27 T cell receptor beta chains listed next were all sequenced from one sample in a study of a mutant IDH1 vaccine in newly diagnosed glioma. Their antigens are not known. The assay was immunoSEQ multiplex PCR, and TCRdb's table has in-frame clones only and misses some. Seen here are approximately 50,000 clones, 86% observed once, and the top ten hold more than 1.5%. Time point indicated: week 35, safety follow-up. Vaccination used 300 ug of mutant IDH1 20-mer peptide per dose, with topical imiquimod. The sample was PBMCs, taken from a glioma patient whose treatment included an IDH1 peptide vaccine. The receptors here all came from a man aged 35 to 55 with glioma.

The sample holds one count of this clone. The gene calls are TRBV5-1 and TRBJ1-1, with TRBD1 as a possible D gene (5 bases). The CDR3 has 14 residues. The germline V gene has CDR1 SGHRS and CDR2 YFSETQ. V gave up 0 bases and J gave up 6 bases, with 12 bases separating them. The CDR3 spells CASSLARGGAEAFF. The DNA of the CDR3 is TGCGCCAGCAGCTTGGCTAGGGGAGGCGCTGAAGCTTTCTTT.

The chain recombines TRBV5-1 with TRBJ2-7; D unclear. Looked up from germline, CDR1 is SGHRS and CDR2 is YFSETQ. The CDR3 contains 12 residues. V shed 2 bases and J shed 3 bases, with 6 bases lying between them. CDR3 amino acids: CASSLVGYEQYF. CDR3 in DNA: TGCGCCAGCAGCTTAGTTGGCTACGAGCAGTACTTC.

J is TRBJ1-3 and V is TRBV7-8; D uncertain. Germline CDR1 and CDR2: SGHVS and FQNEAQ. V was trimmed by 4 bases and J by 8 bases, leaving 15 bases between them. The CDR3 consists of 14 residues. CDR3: CASSYPFAPDTIYF. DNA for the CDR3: TGTGCCAGCAGCTACCCCTTCGCCCCGGACACCATATATTTT. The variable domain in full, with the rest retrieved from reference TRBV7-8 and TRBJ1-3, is GAGVSQSPRYKVAKRGQDVALRCDPISGHVSLFWYQQALGQGPEFLTYFQNEAQLDKSGLPSDRFFAERPEGSVSTLKIQRTQQEDSAVYLCASSYPFAPDTIYFGEGSWLTVV.

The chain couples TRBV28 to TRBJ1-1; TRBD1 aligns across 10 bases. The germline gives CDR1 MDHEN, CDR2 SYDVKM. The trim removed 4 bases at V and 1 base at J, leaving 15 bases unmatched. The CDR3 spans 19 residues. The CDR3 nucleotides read TGTGCCAGCAGTTCCCTCTATGACAGGGGGCAGTTCAGGAACACTGAAGCTTTCTTT. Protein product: CASSSLYDRGQFRNTEAFF.

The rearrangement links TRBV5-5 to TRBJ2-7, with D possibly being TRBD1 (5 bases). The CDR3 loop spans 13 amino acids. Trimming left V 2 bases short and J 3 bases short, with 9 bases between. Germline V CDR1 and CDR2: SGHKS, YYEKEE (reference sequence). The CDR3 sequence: CASSFRQLYEQYF. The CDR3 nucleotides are TGTGCCAGCAGCTTTAGACAGCTCTACGAGCAGTACTTC.

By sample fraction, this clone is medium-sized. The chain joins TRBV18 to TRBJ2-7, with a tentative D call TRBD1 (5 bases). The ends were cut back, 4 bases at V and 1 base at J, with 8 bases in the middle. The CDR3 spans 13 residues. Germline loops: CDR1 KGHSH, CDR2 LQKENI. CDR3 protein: CASSQTESYEQYF. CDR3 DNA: TGTGCCAGCTCACAGACAGAGTCCTACGAGCAGTACTTC.

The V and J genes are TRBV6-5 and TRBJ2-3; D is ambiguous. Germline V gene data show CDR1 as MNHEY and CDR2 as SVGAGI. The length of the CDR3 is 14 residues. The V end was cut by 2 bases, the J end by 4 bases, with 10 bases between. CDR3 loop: CASSYDWSADTQYF. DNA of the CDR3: TGTGCCAGCAGTTACGACTGGTCCGCAGATACGCAGTATTTT.

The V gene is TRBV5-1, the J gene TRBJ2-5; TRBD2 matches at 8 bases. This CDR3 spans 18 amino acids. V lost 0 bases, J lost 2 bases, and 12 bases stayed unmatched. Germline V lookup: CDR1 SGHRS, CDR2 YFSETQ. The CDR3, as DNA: TGCGCCAGCAGCTTGGGGGGAGTATCTAGCGGGCGGCAAGAGACCCAGTACTTC. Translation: CASSLGGVSSGRQETQYF.

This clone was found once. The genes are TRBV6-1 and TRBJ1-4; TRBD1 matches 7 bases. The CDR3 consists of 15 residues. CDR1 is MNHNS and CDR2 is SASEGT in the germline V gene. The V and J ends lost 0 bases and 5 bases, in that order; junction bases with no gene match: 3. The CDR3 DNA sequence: TGTGCCAGCAGTGAAGCAGGGGGCCCGAATGAAAAACTGTTTTTT. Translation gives CASSEAGGPNEKLFF.

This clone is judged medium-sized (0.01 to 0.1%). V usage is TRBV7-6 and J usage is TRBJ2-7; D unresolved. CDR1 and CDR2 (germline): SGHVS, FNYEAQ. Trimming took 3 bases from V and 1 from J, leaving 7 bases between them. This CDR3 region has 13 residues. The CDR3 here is CASSFSGSYEQYF. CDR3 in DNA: TGTGCCAGCAGCTTCTCCGGGTCCTACGAGCAGTACTTC.

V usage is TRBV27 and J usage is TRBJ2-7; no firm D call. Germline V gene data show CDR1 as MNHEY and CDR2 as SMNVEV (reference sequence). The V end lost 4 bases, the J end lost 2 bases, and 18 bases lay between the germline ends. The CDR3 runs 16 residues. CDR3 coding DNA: TGTGCCAGCAGTTATACGGGTCGCATGGGTCCCTACGAGCAGTACTTC. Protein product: CASSYTGRMGPYEQYF.

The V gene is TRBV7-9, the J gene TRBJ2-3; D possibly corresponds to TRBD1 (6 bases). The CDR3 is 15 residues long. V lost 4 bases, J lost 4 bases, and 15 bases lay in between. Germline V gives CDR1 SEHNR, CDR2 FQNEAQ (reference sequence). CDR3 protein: CASSSYYRESDTQYF. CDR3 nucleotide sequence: TGTGCCAGCAGCTCCTATTACAGGGAATCAGATACGCAGTATTTT.

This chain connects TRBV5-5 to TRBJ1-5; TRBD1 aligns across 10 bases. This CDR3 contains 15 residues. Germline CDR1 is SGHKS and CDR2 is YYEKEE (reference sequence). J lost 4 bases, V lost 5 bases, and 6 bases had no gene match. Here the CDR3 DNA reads TGTGCCAGCAGTCGGGACAGGGGAGGAAATCAGCCCCAGCATTTT. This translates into CASSRDRGGNQPQHF.

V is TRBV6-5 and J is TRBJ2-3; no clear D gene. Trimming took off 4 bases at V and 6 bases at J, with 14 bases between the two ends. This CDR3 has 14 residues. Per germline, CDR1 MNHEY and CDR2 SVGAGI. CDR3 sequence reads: CASSWRGAADTQYF. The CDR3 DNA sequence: TGTGCCAGCAGTTGGCGCGGAGCCGCCGATACGCAGTATTTT.

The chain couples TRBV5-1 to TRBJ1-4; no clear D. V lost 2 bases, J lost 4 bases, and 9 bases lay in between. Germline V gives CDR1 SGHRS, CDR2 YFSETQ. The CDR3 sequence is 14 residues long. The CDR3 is CASSLGRLNEKLFF. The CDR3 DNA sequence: TGCGCCAGCAGCTTAGGCAGACTTAATGAAAAACTGTTTTTT.

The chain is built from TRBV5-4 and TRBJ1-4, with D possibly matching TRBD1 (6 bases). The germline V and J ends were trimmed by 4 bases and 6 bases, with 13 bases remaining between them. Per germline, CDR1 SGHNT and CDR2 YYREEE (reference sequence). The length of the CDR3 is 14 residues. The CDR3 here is CASSLGWGHEKLFF. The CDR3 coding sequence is TGTGCCAGCAGCCTGGGGTGGGGGCATGAAAAACTGTTTTTT.

CDR3 region: CASSLSQGRGAFF. The CDR3 DNA sequence: TGTGCCAGTAGTCTCTCACAGGGGAGAGGAGCTTTCTTT. The genes are TRBV19 and TRBJ1-1, with 7 bases that match TRBD1. In germline, CDR1 is LNHDA, CDR2 SQIVND (reference sequence). The V and J ends lost 5 bases and 10 bases, in that order; junction bases with no gene match: 10. This CDR3 is 13 amino acids long.

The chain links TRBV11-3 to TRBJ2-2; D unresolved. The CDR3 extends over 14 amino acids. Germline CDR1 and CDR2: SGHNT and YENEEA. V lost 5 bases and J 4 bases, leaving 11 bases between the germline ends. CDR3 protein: CASSRSRVTGELFF. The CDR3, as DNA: TGTGCCAGCAGCCGCTCCAGAGTCACCGGGGAGCTGTTTTTT.

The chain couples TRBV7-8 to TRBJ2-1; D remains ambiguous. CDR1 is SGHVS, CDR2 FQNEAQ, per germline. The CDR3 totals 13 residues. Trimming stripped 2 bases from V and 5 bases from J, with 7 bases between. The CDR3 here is CASSLLQNNEQFF. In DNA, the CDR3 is TGTGCCAGCAGCTTATTACAAAACAATGAGCAGTTCTTC.

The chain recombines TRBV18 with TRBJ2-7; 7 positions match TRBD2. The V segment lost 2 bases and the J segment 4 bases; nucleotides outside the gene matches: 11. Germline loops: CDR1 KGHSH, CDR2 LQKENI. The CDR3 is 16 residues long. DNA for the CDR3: TGTGCCAGCTCACCAGAGAGCGGGACGCATTCATACGAGCAGTACTTC. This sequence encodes CASSPESGTHSYEQYF.

The CDR3 region has the DNA TGTGCCAGTAGTATTGACAGGGGTTCCTACAATGAGCAGTTCTTC. Translation: CASSIDRGSYNEQFF. The chain links TRBV19 to TRBJ2-1, with TRBD1 identical over 8 bases. Trimming cost V 3 bases and J 1 base; bases outside gene matches: 2. The CDR3 is 15 amino acids. The germline V gene encodes CDR1 LNHDA and CDR2 SQIVND (reference sequence). Drawing the rest from reference TRBV19 and TRBJ2-1, the complete variable domain is DGGITQSPKYLFRKEGQNVTLSCEQNLNHDAMYWYRQDPGQGLRLIYYSQIVNDFQKGDIAEGYSVSREKKESFPLTVTSAQKNPTAFYLCASSIDRGSYNEQFFGPGTRLTVL.

The CDR3 DNA sequence: TGTGCCAGCAGCCCCGAGCCAGGATACGAGCAGTACTTC. Protein: CASSPEPGYEQYF. The J gene is TRBJ2-7, the V gene TRBV7-2; D is uncertain. Per germline, CDR1 SGHTA and CDR2 FQGNSA. V lost 5 bases and J 4 bases, leaving 12 bases between the germline ends. CDR3 length: 13 amino acids. The variable domain in full, completed from reference TRBV7-2 and TRBJ2-7, reads GAGVSQSPSNKVTEKGKDVELRCDPISGHTALYWYRQSLGQGLEFLIYFQGNSAPDKSGLPSDRFSAERTGGSVSTLTIQRTQQEDSAVYLCASSPEPGYEQYFGPGTRLTVT.

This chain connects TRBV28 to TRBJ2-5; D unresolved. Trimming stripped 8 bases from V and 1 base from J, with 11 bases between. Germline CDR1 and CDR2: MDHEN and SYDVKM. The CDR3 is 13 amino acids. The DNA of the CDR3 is TGTGCCAGCGGTCCGGGCCTCCAAGAGACCCAGTACTTC. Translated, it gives CASGPGLQETQYF.

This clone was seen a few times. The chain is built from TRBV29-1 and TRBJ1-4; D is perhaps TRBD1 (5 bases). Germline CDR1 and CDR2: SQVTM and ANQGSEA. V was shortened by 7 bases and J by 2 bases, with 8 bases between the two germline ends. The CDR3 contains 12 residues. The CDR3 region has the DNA TGCAGCGCAGGGCAGACTAATGAAAAACTGTTTTTT. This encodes CSAGQTNEKLFF.

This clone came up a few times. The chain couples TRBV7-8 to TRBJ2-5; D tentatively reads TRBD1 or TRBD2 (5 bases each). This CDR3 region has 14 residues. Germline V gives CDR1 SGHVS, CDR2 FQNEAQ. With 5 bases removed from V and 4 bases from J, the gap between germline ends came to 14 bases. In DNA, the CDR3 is TGTGCCAGCAGCCCGGGACGGATAAGAGAGACCCAGTACTTC. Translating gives CASSPGRIRETQYF.

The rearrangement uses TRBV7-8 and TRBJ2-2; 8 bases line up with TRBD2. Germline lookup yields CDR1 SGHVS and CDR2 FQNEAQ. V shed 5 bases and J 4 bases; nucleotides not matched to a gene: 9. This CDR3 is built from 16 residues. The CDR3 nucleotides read TGTGCCAGCAGCCTCAAGCGGGAGAGTATCACCGGGGAGCTGTTTTTT. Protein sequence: CASSLKRESITGELFF.

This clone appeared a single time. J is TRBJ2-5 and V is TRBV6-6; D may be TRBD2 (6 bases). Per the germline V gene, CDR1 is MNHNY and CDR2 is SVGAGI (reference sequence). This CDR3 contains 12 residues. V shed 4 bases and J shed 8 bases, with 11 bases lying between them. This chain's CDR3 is CASSSGRETQYF. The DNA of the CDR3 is TGTGCCAGCAGTTCAGGGCGGGAAACCCAGTACTTC.